A selection of T cell receptor beta chains follows, all from one sample in a study of cytomegalovirus exposure and HLA in healthy donors. The data were produced by immunoSEQ multiplex PCR, yet TCRdb's version contains in-frame clones alone and is incomplete. Listed are some 200,000 clones; almost 6.5% falls within the top ten. The sample consisted of PBMCs. Receptor source: a man younger than 40 in good health and CMV-seronegative. Each CDR3 is given with its conserved first and last residue. D genes are given only for firm matches.

v_gene	j_gene	d_gene	CDR3nt	CDR3aa
TRBV2	TRBJ2-7	.	TGTGCCAGCAGAGACGACAGGTACGAGCAGTACTTC	CASRDDRYEQYF
TRBV21-1	TRBJ2-5	.	TGTGCCAGCAGCAAACTTGGGCATAAGTACCAAGAGACCCAGTACTTC	CASSKLGHKYQETQYF
TRBV7-2	TRBJ1-2	TRBD1	TGTGCCAGCAGCCTTGGACAGGGGGTGACAATGGGTGATAGCTACACCTTC	CASSLGQGVTMGDSYTF
TRBV7-2	TRBJ1-2	.	TGTGCCAGCAGCTTAGAAACTTGGGGAGTGAGTGGCTACACCTTC	CASSLETWGVSGYTF
TRBV6-5	TRBJ2-7	.	TGTGCCAGCAGCAGGGGAGGGAACGAGCAGTACTTC	CASSRGGNEQYF
TRBV6-5	TRBJ1-1	TRBD1	TGTGCCAGCAGTTACGACAGGGTGGGGTTGGACACTGAAGCTTTCTTT	CASSYDRVGLDTEAFF
TRBV10-3	TRBJ1-3	.	TGTGCCATCAGGGACCGGGAGGGCTCTGGAAACACCATATATTTT	CAIRDREGSGNTIYF
TRBV5-1	TRBJ2-7	TRBD1	TGCGCCAGCAGCTTTGTTTTCGGGACAGAGGGCTCCTACGAGCAGTACTTC	CASSFVFGTEGSYEQYF
TRBV28	TRBJ1-5	.	TGTGCCACTGAGAGGAGGGGCCGCAATCAGCCCCAGCATTTT	CATERRGRNQPQHF
TRBV5-8	TRBJ1-6	.	TGTGCCAGCAGCTTGGACAGGGACTCACCCCTCCACTTT	CASSLDRDSPLHF
TRBV29-1	TRBJ2-7	.	TGCGCATTTACTCGGAGCTCCTACGAGCAGTACTTC	CAFTRSSYEQYF
TRBV15	TRBJ2-1	.	TGTGCCACCAGCAGAGATGGGGCTCAAAATGAGCAGTTCTTC	CATSRDGAQNEQFF
TRBV6-4	TRBJ1-2	.	TGTGCCAGCAGTCCTTTCGCAGGGAACTATGGCTACACCTTC	CASSPFAGNYGYTF
TRBV7-8	TRBJ1-1	TRBD1	TGTGCCAGCAGCGGTGGCCGGGACAGGGATAACACTGAAGCTTTCTTT	CASSGGRDRDNTEAFF
TRBV11-3	TRBJ2-7	.	TGTGCCAGCAGCCTAGGGGGCGGGGGATACGAGCAGTACTTC	CASSLGGGGYEQYF
TRBV27	TRBJ1-2	.	TGTGCCAGCAGTTTAGGGGGTGGGGGCCCCTCTAACTATGGCTACACCTTC	CASSLGGGGPSNYGYTF
TRBV5-1	TRBJ1-6	TRBD1	TGCGCCAGCGGACAGGGTTTAACCAATTCACCCCTCCACTTT	CASGQGLTNSPLHF
TRBV4-2	TRBJ1-5	TRBD1	TGTGCCAGCAGCCACACAGGGGGAGACAATCAGCCCCAGCATTTT	CASSHTGGDNQPQHF
TRBV2	TRBJ2-2	TRBD1	TGTGCCAGCAGTGGCCTGGGGAGGGGACAGGGACGCACCGGGGAGCTGTTTTTT	CASSGLGRGQGRTGELFF
TRBV5-8	TRBJ2-1	TRBD1	TGTGCCAGCAACTCCCCGGGACAGGGAGCCAATGAGCAGTTCTTC	CASNSPGQGANEQFF
TRBV9	TRBJ2-5	TRBD2	TGTGCCAGCAGCGTTAGCGGGGGGGCCATCGAGACCCAGTACTTC	CASSVSGGAIETQYF
TRBV7-9	TRBJ1-2	.	TGTGCCAGCAGCCCGAACACGGGACTAGCTAACTATGGCTACACCTTC	CASSPNTGLANYGYTF
TRBV2	TRBJ2-1	TRBD1	TGTGCCAGCAGGAACAGGGGGACCGGGGACTACAATGAGCAGTTCTTC	CASRNRGTGDYNEQFF
TRBV19	TRBJ2-7	.	TGTGCCAGTAGTACCCAGGGCAGGCCCTACGAGCAGTACTTC	CASSTQGRPYEQYF
TRBV18	TRBJ1-3	.	TGTGCCAGCTCACCAGATGCGGGCCCTCTCGGAAACACCATATATTTT	CASSPDAGPLGNTIYF
TRBV11-3	TRBJ2-1	TRBD1	TGTGCCAGCAGCTTAGTGGGGACAGGGGGCTACAATGAGCAGTTCTTC	CASSLVGTGGYNEQFF
TRBV9	TRBJ2-2	.	TGTGCCAGCAGCGCCAGGAGTAGCGGGAACACCGGGGAGCTGTTTTTT	CASSARSSGNTGELFF
TRBV5-1	TRBJ2-5	TRBD2	TGCGCCAGCAGCTCCCCCCGACTAGCGGGCAGAAAAGAGACCCAGTACTTC	CASSSPRLAGRKETQYF
TRBV5-1	TRBJ2-2	.	TGCGCCAGCAGCGGATCATCGGATAGCGCGAACACCGGGGAGCTGTTTTTT	CASSGSSDSANTGELFF
TRBV9	TRBJ2-7	TRBD2	TGTGCCAGCAGCGTAGGAGCGAGCGGGGCCCCCTACGAGCAGTACTTC	CASSVGASGAPYEQYF
TRBV9	TRBJ1-5	.	TGTGCCAGCAGCGCAGCAGGTCATAGTAATCAGCCCCAGCATTTT	CASSAAGHSNQPQHF
TRBV29-1	TRBJ2-2	.	TGCAGCGTTGAAGACGAGGCGGCGAACACCGGGGAGCTGTTTTTT	CSVEDEAANTGELFF
TRBV28	TRBJ2-7	.	TGTGCCAGCAGTTTTCGAGGAGTAAACTACGAGCAGTACTTC	CASSFRGVNYEQYF
TRBV6-5	TRBJ1-1	TRBD1	TGTGCCAGCAGTTACGAGGGACAGGCAATGAACACTGAAGCTTTCTTT	CASSYEGQAMNTEAFF
TRBV7-9	TRBJ2-1	TRBD2	TGTGCCAGCGGACCCGGTGCTAGCGGCAAGTACAATGAGCAGTTCTTC	CASGPGASGKYNEQFF
TRBV5-1	TRBJ2-1	TRBD2	TGCGCCAGCAGCTTGCGCGGGGGGACTAGCGGGAAATACAATGAGCAGTTCTTC	CASSLRGGTSGKYNEQFF
TRBV5-6	TRBJ2-4	.	TGTGCCAGCAGCTGGGGGGGCACTAAAAACATTCAGTACTTC	CASSWGGTKNIQYF
TRBV4-3	TRBJ1-1	.	TGCGCCAGCAGCCTAGCAGTTAATGAGGACACTGAAGCTTTCTTT	CASSLAVNEDTEAFF
TRBV21-1	TRBJ1-2	.	TGTGCCAGCAGCAACTCAGGTCTTAGCTATGGCTACACCTTC	CASSNSGLSYGYTF
TRBV19	TRBJ1-1	TRBD1	TGTGCCAGTGGACAGGGCGCTCGAAACACTGAAGCTTTCTTT	CASGQGARNTEAFF
TRBV19	TRBJ1-1	.	TGTGCCAGTAGTATTGGGCGGAACACTGAAGCTTTCTTT	CASSIGRNTEAFF
TRBV18	TRBJ1-4	TRBD1	TGTGCCAGCTCACCAGGGACAGGGTTTGAAAAACTGTTTTTT	CASSPGTGFEKLFF
TRBV19	TRBJ2-7	.	TGTGCCAGTAGTATGCTACAGGGTGGCGACGAGCAGTACTTC	CASSMLQGGDEQYF
TRBV10-1	TRBJ2-7	TRBD2	TGCGCCAGCAGTGAGCTGCAAAGCGGGAGTCACCACGAGCAGTACTTC	CASSELQSGSHHEQYF
TRBV7-8	TRBJ2-1	.	TGTGCCAGCAGCCTATATAGCGGTACCTCCTACAATGAGCAGTTCTTC	CASSLYSGTSYNEQFF
TRBV19	TRBJ1-6	.	TGTGCCAGTTCCGACAGAAGAGGGGGTAAAGGGTCACCCCTCCACTTT	CASSDRRGGKGSPLHF
TRBV30	TRBJ1-3	.	TGTGCCTGGAGTGTAGGCGGTGGAAACACCATATATTTT	CAWSVGGGNTIYF
TRBV30	TRBJ2-5	TRBD2	TGTGCCTGGAGTGGGGGACTAGCGGAGACCCAGTACTTC	CAWSGGLAETQYF
TRBV29-1	TRBJ2-1	TRBD2	TGCAGCGTTGAAGGGAGGACTAGCGGGAATTACAATGAGCAGTTCTTC	CSVEGRTSGNYNEQFF
TRBV30	TRBJ2-5	TRBD2	TGTGCCTGGGGCCGGACTAGCGGGAGTGGTGAGACCCAGTACTTC	CAWGRTSGSGETQYF
TRBV11-2	TRBJ1-2	TRBD1	TGTGCCAGCAGCGTGGTCGACAGGGGGAATGGCTACACCTTC	CASSVVDRGNGYTF
TRBV25-1	TRBJ1-2	.	TGTGCCAGCAGTGACAGGGACTATGGCTACACCTTC	CASSDRDYGYTF
TRBV9	TRBJ1-2	.	TGTGCCAGCAGCTACCGGACGGGGAACTATGGCTACACCTTC	CASSYRTGNYGYTF
TRBV5-1	TRBJ1-1	.	TGCGCCAGCAGCTTCGCGGGGGTAAACACTGAAGCTTTCTTT	CASSFAGVNTEAFF
TRBV6-1	TRBJ2-4	.	TGTGCCAGCAGCAGATCTTATCAGGGGAACATTCAGTACTTC	CASSRSYQGNIQYF